This entry lists 21 T cell receptor beta chains sequenced from one sample in a study of blood T cell repertoires in COVID-19. Some clones are missing from TCRdb's copy, which holds only in-frame ones; the method was immunoSEQ multiplex PCR. Seen here are roughly 100,000 clones, roughly 79% observed once, and the top ten hold roughly a tenth. Input material: peripheral blood. These receptors all stem from a woman in her seventies with acute or convalescent COVID-19.

The chain links TRBV24-1 to TRBJ2-3, with 7 bases fitting TRBD1. Germline assignment: CDR1 KGHDR and CDR2 SFDVKD. The CDR3 is 15 amino acids. V dropped 6 bases and J dropped 0; count of bases not matched to a gene: 5. The CDR3 region is CATSPGTASTDTQYF. CDR3 DNA sequence: TGTGCCACCAGTCCCGGGACAGCCAGCACAGATACGCAGTATTTT.

The chain joins TRBV7-9 to TRBJ1-1, with D tentatively TRBD1 (6 bases). Trimming took off 5 bases at V and 5 bases at J, with 18 bases between the two ends. Germline assignment: CDR1 SEHNR and CDR2 FQNEAQ (reference sequence). This CDR3 has 15 amino acids. The CDR3 reads CASSTLQGGRTEAFF. The CDR3 DNA follows: TGTGCCAGCAGCACCTTACAGGGAGGGAGGACTGAAGCTTTCTTT.

The genes are TRBV11-2 and TRBJ1-1; D call uncertain. The CDR3 covers 13 residues. Germline V CDR1 and CDR2: SGHAT, FQNNGV. Trimming took 0 bases from V and 10 from J, leaving 12 bases between them. Here the CDR3 reads CASSLDWELGAFF. In nucleotides, the CDR3 is TGTGCCAGCAGCTTAGATTGGGAGCTGGGAGCTTTCTTT.

This rearrangement joins TRBV19 to TRBJ2-1; 7 nucleotides agree with TRBD2. CDR1 and CDR2 (germline): LNHDA, SQIVND (reference sequence). The CDR3 consists of 15 residues. V dropped 1 base and J dropped 2; count of bases not matched to a gene: 2. CDR3 region: CASSIVLAAYNEQFF. DNA for the CDR3: TGTGCCAGTAGTATAGTTCTAGCGGCCTACAATGAGCAGTTCTTC.

This clone was counted a single time. The chain combines TRBV13 with TRBJ1-3; 8 nucleotides align to TRBD1. With V trimmed by 4 bases and J by 4 bases, 6 bases remained unmatched. CDR1 PRHDT and CDR2 FYEKMQ come from the germline V gene (reference sequence). The CDR3 runs to 15 residues. The CDR3 loop is CASSYDRGVGNTIYF. Here the CDR3 DNA reads TGTGCCAGCAGCTACGACAGGGGAGTCGGAAACACCATATATTTT.

The chain joins TRBV27 to TRBJ1-6; no firm D call. The V gene's germline CDR1 is MNHEY and CDR2 SMNVEV (reference sequence). The CDR3 is 14 amino acids. Trimming stripped 8 bases from V and 3 bases from J, with 11 bases between. The chain's CDR3 is CASGQSNYNSPLHF. In nucleotides, the CDR3 is TGTGCCAGCGGGCAGAGCAACTATAATTCACCCCTCCACTTT.

This clone was counted once. This chain connects TRBV7-9 to TRBJ1-2; 8 positions agree with TRBD1. Trimming took 0 bases from V and 3 from J; bases not matched to a gene: 6. Germline CDR1 and CDR2: SEHNR and FQNEAQ (reference sequence). The CDR3 totals 16 residues. CDR3: CASSLAGLQGDYGYTF. Written as DNA, the CDR3 is TGTGCCAGCAGCTTAGCGGGATTACAGGGGGACTATGGCTACACCTTC.

This clone was observed a handful of times. The chain carries TRBV28 and TRBJ1-2; 12 bases fit TRBD1. Losses at the gene ends were 4 bases for V and 4 bases for J; bases not matched to a gene: 10. This CDR3 comprises 17 residues. The germline gives CDR1 MDHEN, CDR2 SYDVKM. CDR3 protein: CASSYPGQGARGYGYTF. The CDR3, as DNA: TGTGCCAGCAGTTACCCGGGACAGGGGGCGCGGGGCTATGGCTACACCTTC.

The chain combines TRBV5-5 with TRBJ2-5; D is possibly TRBD2 (6 bases). Per the germline V gene, CDR1 is SGHKS and CDR2 is YYEKEE (reference sequence). V lost 4 bases to trimming and J lost 1 base, with 8 bases between them. The CDR3 loop spans 13 amino acids. CDR3: CASSPEGQETQYF. Written as DNA, the CDR3 is TGTGCCAGCAGCCCGGAGGGCCAAGAGACCCAGTACTTC. The entire variable domain, with the rest obtained from reference TRBV5-5 and TRBJ2-5, is as follows: DAGVTQSPTHLIKTRGQQVTLRCSPISGHKSVSWYQQVLGQGPQFIFQYYEKEERGRGNFPDRFSARQFPNYSSELNVNALLLGDSALYLCASSPEGQETQYFGPGTRLLVL.

This clone was seen a single time. The CDR3 reads CASSLNTGPETQYF. The CDR3 coding sequence is TGTGCCAGCAGTTTGAACACAGGGCCGGAGACCCAGTACTTC. The chain has TRBV28 and TRBJ2-5; D possibly corresponds to TRBD1 (6 bases). This CDR3 is built from 14 residues. Per germline, CDR1 MDHEN and CDR2 SYDVKM. V gave up 3 bases and J gave up 5 bases, with 13 bases separating them.

The V gene is TRBV27, the J gene TRBJ1-1, with TRBD1 as a possible D gene (6 bases). V lost 4 bases, J lost 0 bases, and 6 bases lay in between. Per the germline V gene, CDR1 is MNHEY and CDR2 is SMNVEV (reference sequence). This CDR3 contains 13 residues. CDR3 nucleotide sequence: TGTGCCAGCAGTTGGACAGTGAACACTGAAGCTTTCTTT. Translation: CASSWTVNTEAFF.

V and J are TRBV24-1 and TRBJ2-1; TRBD1 is a possible D gene (5 bases). Germline V gives CDR1 KGHDR, CDR2 SFDVKD. Trimming took 5 bases from V and 9 from J, leaving 13 bases between them. The CDR3 has 13 residues. The CDR3, as DNA: TGTGCCACCAGTGGTCTCCAGGGTGGTGAGCAGTTCTTC. Translated: CATSGLQGGEQFF.

This CDR3 is CASSQKGWDRIYGYTF. The DNA for the CDR3 is TGCGCCAGCAGCCAAAAGGGTTGGGACAGGATCTATGGCTACACCTTC. J is TRBJ1-2 and V is TRBV4-1; 8 positions match TRBD1. The CDR3 spans 16 residues. Trimming at V came to 2 bases and at J to 4 bases, leaving 9 bases not matched to a gene. Germline V gene lookup returns CDR1 MGHRA and CDR2 YSYEKL.

This clone was observed a few times. The same CDR3 arises from other DNA sequences in this sample as well. V is TRBV6-5 and J is TRBJ2-1; 9 bases are shared with TRBD2. The CDR3 has 13 residues. After removal of 6 bases from V and 4 bases from J, the junction contained 1 base not matched to a gene. From germline, CDR1 is MNHEY and CDR2 SVGAGI. CDR3 amino acids: CASRTSGYNEQFF. The CDR3 DNA reads TGTGCCAGCAGGACTAGCGGTTACAATGAGCAGTTCTTC.

J is TRBJ2-1 and V is TRBV6-5, with TRBD1 identical over 8 bases. Germline CDR1 reads MNHEY; CDR2 reads SVGAGI. The J segment lost 10 bases and the V segment lost 0 bases, leaving 11 bases of the junction unmatched. The CDR3 is made up of 16 amino acids. The CDR3 is CASSYSLVYGTGEQFF. In nucleotides, the CDR3 is TGTGCCAGCAGTTACTCTCTAGTATACGGGACAGGCGAGCAGTTCTTC.

The sample holds a few counts of this clone. This chain uses TRBV7-8 with TRBJ2-7; 8 bases are a match to TRBD2. The CDR3 spans 15 residues. Losses at the gene ends were 3 bases for V and 3 bases for J; bases not matched to a gene: 7. Germline loops: CDR1 SGHVS, CDR2 FQNEAQ. The CDR3 here is CASSLSGGLNYEQYF. CDR3 nucleotide sequence: TGTGCCAGCAGCTTGAGCGGGGGACTAAACTACGAGCAGTACTTC.

The CDR3 DNA sequence: TGTGCCATCAGTGAGAGGGTACGGGGGGGTGAGCAGTTCTTC. This gives the protein CAISERVRGGEQFF. V and J are TRBV10-3 and TRBJ2-1; 8 bases are shared with TRBD2. CDR1 ENHRY and CDR2 SYGVKD come from the germline V gene. The V and J ends lost 2 bases and 9 bases, in that order; junction bases with no gene match: 6. CDR3 length equals 14 residues.

The gene calls are TRBV19 and TRBJ1-5; D might be TRBD1 (6 bases). V was cut by 6 bases and J by 3 bases, with 15 bases left in between. Germline assignment: CDR1 LNHDA and CDR2 SQIVND (reference sequence). The CDR3 runs to 15 residues. This CDR3 reads CASRQTGDPNQPQHF. In nucleotides, the CDR3 is TGTGCCAGTAGGCAGACAGGTGATCCCAATCAGCCCCAGCATTTT.

The chain employs TRBV2 and TRBJ2-1, with 8 positions matching TRBD1. With V trimmed by 6 bases and J by 9 bases, 4 bases remained unmatched. Looked up from germline, CDR1 is SNHLY and CDR2 is FYNNEI. This CDR3 spans 12 amino acids. In nucleotides, the CDR3 is TGTGCCAGCAGGGCTGACAGGGGTGAGCAGTTCTTC. This sequence encodes CASRADRGEQFF.

About this clone: Additional DNA sequences in this sample encode the identical CDR3. The V and J genes are TRBV7-2 and TRBJ1-1; D perhaps matches TRBD1 (5 bases). V lost 0 bases, J lost 4 bases, and 9 bases lay in between. This CDR3 comprises 14 residues. CDR1 and CDR2 (germline): SGHTA, FQGNSA. The CDR3 is CASSLAQGATEAFF. The CDR3 DNA sequence: TGTGCCAGCAGCTTAGCGCAAGGGGCCACTGAAGCTTTCTTT.

The chain recombines TRBV5-4 with TRBJ2-5; 7 bases are shared with TRBD1. Germline V gives CDR1 SGHNT, CDR2 YYREEE (reference sequence). The CDR3 sequence is 14 residues long. With 6 bases clipped from V and 5 bases from J, the junction kept 10 bases outside the gene matches. DNA for the CDR3: TGTGCCAGCACCGTGGGGGTAGGGGGCGAGACCCAGTACTTC. This encodes CASTVGVGGETQYF.